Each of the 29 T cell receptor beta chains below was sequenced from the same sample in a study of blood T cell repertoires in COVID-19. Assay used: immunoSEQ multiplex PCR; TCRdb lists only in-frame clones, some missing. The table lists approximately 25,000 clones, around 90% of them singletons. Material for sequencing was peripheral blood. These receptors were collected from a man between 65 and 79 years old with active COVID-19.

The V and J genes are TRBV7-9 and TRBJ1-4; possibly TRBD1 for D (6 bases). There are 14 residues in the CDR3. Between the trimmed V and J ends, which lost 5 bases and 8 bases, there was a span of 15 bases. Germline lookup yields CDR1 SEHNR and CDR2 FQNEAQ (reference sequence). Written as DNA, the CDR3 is TGTGCCAGCAGCCCCCGGCAGGGGACGGAAAAACTGTTTTTT. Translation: CASSPRQGTEKLFF.

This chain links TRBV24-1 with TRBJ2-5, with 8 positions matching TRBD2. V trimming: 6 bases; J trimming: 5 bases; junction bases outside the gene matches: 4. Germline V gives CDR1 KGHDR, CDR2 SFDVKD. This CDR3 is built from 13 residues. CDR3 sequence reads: CATSRGGGETQYF. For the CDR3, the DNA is TGTGCCACCAGTCGGGGGGGAGGCGAGACCCAGTACTTC.

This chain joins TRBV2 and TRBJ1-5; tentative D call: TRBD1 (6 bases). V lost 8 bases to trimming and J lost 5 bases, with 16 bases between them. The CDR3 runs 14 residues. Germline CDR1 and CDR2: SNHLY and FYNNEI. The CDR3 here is CASRLETGDQPQHF. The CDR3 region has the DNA TGTGCCAGCCGACTTGAGACAGGAGATCAGCCCCAGCATTTT.

The CDR3 loop is CASSSLGAGANVLTF. CDR3 nucleotides: TGTGCCAGCAGCTCCCTGGGGGCCGGGGCCAACGTCCTGACTTTC. The chain is built from TRBV7-8 and TRBJ2-6; tentative D call: TRBD1 (6 bases). Germline V gene sequence: CDR1 SGHVS, CDR2 FQNEAQ. The ends were cut back, 4 bases at V and 4 bases at J, with 11 bases in the middle. This CDR3 spans 15 amino acids.

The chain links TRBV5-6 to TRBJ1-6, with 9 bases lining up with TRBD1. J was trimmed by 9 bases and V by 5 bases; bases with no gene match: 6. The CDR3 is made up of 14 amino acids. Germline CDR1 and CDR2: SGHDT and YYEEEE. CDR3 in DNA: TGTGCCAGCAGAAGGGACAGGGTCAGTTCACCCCTCCACTTT. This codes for CASRRDRVSSPLHF.

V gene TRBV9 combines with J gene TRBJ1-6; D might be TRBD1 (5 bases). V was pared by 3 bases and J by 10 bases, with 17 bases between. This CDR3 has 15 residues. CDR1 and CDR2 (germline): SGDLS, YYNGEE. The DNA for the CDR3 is TGTGCCAGCAGCGCCAGCTCGGGACTCAGATCACCCCTCCACTTT. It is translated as CASSASSGLRSPLHF.

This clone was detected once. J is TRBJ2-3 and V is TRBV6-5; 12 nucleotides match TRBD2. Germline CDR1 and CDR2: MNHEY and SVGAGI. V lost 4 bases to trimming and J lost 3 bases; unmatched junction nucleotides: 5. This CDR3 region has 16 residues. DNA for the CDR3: TGTGCCAGCAGTTCTCAACTAGCGGGGGGAACAGATACGCAGTATTTT. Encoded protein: CASSSQLAGGTDTQYF.

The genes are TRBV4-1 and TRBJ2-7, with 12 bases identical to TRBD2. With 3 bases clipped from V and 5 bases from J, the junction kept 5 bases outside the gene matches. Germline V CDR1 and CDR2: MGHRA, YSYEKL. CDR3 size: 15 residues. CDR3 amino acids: CASSQLAGGLDEQYF. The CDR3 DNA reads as TGCGCCAGCAGCCAGCTAGCGGGAGGGTTAGACGAGCAGTACTTC.

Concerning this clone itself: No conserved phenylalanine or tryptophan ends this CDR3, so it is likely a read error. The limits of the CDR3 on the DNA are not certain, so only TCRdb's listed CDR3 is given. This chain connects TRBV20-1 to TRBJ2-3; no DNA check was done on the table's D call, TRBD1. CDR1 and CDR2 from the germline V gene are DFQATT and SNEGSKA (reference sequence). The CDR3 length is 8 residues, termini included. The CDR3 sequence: CSAGAAGV.

The CDR3 here is CASSLSRRGTQYF. The DNA of the CDR3 is TGTGCCAGCAGTTTGTCCCGGAGGGGGACCCAGTACTTC. The chain combines TRBV27 with TRBJ2-5, with a tentative D call TRBD2 (6 bases). Germline V gives CDR1 MNHEY, CDR2 SMNVEV (reference sequence). The CDR3 covers 13 residues. Trimming cost V 3 bases and J 7 bases, with 12 bases left between them.

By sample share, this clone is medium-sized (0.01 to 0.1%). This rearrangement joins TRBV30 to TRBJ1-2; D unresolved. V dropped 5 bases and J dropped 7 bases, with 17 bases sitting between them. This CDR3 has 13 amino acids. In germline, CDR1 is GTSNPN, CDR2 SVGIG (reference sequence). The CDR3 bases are TGTGCCTGGTATTGGGCAGCTGTGGGTGGCTACACCTTC. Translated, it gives CAWYWAAVGGYTF.

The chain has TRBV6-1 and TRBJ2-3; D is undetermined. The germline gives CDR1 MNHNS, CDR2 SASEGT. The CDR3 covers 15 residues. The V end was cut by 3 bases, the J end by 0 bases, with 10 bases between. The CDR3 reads CASSDPYGSTDTQYF. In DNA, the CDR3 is TGTGCCAGCAGTGACCCTTACGGGAGCACAGATACGCAGTATTTT.

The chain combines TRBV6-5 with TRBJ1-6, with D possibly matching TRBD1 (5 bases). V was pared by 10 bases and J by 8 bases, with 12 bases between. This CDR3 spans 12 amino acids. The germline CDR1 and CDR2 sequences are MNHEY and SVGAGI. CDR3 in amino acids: CATREEDSPLHF. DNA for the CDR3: TGTGCCACCAGGGAGGAGGATTCACCCCTCCACTTT.

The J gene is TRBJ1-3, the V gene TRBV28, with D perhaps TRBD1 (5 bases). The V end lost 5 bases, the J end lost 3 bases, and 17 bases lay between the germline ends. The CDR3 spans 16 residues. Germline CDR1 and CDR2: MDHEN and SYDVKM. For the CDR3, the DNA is TGTGCCAGCAGTCCAAGCCCAGGGTTCGGTGGAAACACCATATATTTT. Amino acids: CASSPSPGFGGNTIYF.

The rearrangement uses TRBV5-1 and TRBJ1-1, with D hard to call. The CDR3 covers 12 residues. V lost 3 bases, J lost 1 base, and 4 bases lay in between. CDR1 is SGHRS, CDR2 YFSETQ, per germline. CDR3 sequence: CASSSGNTEAFF. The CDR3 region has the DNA TGCGCCAGCAGCTCGGGGAACACTGAAGCTTTCTTT.

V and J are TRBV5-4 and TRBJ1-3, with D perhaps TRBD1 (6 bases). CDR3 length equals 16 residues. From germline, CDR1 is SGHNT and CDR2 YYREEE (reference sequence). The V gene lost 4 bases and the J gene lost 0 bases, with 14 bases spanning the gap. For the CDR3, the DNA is TGTGCCAGCAGCCCCGGGACATCTAGCTCTGGAAACACCATATATTTT. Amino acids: CASSPGTSSSGNTIYF.

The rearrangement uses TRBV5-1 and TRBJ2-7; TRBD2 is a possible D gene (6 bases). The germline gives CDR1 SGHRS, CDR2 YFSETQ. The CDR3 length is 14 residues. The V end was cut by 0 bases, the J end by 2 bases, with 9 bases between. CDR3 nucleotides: TGCGCCAGCAGCTTGGTGCGGGGTCCCTACGAGCAGTACTTC. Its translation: CASSLVRGPYEQYF.

DNA for the CDR3: TGTGCCAGCAGCTCGGGACTAGCGGGAGGAGAGACCCAGTACTTC. Amino acid sequence: CASSSGLAGGETQYF. The rearrangement joins TRBV7-9 to TRBJ2-5, with TRBD2 matching over 15 bases. This CDR3 has 15 residues. Trimming cost V 4 bases and J 4 bases; bases outside gene matches: 1. Germline CDR1 SEHNR, CDR2 FQNEAQ (reference sequence).

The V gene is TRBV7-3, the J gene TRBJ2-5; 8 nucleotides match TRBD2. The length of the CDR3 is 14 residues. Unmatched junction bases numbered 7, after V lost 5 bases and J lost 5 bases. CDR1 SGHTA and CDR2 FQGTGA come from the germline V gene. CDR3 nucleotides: TGTGCCAGCAGCCCTACCGGGGGGGCGGAGACCCAGTACTTC. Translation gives CASSPTGGAETQYF.

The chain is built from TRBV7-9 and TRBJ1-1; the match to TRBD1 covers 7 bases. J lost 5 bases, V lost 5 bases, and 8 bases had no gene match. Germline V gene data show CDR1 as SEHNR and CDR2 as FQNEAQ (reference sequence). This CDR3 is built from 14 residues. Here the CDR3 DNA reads TGTGCCAGCAGCCCACAGGGGTTGCGGACTGAAGCTTTCTTT. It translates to CASSPQGLRTEAFF.

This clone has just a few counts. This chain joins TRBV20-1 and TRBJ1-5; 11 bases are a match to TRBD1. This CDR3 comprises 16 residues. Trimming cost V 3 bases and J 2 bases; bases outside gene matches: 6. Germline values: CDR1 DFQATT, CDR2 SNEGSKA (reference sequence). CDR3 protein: CSASPGTGGGNQPQHF. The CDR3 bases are TGCAGTGCTAGTCCCGGGACAGGGGGTGGCAATCAGCCCCAGCATTTT.

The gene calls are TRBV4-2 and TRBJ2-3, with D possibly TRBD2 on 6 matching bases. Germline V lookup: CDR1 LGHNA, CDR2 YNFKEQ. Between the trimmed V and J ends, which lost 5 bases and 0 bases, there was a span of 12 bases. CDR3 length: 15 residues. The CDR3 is CASSGRLVSTDTQYF. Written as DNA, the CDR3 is TGTGCCAGCAGCGGGAGACTAGTTAGCACAGATACGCAGTATTTT.

The CDR3 is CSVEDPRTGIIETQYF. In DNA form, the CDR3 reads TGCAGCGTTGAAGATCCCCGGACAGGGATTATTGAGACCCAGTACTTC. This rearrangement joins TRBV29-1 to TRBJ2-5, with TRBD1 matching 8 bases. This CDR3 is built from 16 residues. Germline CDR1 is SQVTM and CDR2 is ANQGSEA. The trim removed 0 bases at V and 5 bases at J, leaving 11 bases unmatched.

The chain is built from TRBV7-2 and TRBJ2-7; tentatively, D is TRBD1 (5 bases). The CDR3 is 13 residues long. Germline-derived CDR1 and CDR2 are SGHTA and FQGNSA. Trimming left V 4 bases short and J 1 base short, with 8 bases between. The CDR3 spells CASSSRQSYEQYF. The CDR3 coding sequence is TGTGCCAGCAGCTCCAGACAGTCCTACGAGCAGTACTTC. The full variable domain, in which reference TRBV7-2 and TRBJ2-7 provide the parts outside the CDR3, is GAGVSQSPSNKVTEKGKDVELRCDPISGHTALYWYRQSLGQGLEFLIYFQGNSAPDKSGLPSDRFSAERTGGSVSTLTIQRTQQEDSAVYLCASSSRQSYEQYFGPGTRLTVT.

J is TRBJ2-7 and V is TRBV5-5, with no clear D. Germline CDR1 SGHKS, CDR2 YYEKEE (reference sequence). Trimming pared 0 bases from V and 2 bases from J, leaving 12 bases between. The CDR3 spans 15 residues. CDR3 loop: CASSLDGRSAYEQYF. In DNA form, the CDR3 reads TGTGCCAGCAGCTTGGATGGCCGCAGCGCCTACGAGCAGTACTTC.

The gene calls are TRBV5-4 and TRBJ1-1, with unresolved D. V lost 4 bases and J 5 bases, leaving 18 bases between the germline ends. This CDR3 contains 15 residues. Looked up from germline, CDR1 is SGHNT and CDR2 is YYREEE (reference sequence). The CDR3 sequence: CASSPGNSRETEAFF. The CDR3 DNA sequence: TGTGCCAGCAGCCCGGGGAACAGCCGTGAAACTGAAGCTTTCTTT.

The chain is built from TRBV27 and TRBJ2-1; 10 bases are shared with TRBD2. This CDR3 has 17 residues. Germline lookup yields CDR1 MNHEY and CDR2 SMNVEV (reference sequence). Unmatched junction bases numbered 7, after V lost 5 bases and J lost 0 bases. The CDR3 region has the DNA TGTGCCAGCAGTCTCGGACTAGCGGATTCCTCCTACAATGAGCAGTTCTTC. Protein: CASSLGLADSSYNEQFF.

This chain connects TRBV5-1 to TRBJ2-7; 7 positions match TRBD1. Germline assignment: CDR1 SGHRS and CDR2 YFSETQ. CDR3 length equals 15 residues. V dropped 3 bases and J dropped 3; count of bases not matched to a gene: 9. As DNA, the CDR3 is TGCGCCAGCAGCTCAGAGACAGGGTCCTTCTACGAGCAGTACTTC. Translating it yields CASSSETGSFYEQYF.

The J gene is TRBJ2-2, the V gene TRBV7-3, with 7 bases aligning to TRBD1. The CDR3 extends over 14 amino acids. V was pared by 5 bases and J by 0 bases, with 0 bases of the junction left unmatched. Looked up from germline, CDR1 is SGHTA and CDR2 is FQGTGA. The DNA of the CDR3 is TGTGCCAGCAGCGGGACAGCGAACACCGGGGAGCTGTTTTTT. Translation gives CASSGTANTGELFF.